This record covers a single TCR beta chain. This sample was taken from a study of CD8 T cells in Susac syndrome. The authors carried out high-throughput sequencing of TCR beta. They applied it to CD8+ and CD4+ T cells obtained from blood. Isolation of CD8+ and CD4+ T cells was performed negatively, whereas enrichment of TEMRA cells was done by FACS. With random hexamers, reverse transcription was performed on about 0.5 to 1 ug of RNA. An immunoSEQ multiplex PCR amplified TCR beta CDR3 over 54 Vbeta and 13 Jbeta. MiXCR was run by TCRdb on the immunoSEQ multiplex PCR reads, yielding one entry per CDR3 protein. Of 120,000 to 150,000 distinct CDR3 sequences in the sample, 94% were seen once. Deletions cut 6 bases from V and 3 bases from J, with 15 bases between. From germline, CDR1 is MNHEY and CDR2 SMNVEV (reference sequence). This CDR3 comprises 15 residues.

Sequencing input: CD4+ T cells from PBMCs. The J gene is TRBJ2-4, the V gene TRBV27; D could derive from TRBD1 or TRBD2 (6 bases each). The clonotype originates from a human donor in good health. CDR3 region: CASRPGAQVKNIQYF. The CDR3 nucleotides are TGTGCCAGCAGGCCGGGGGCGCAGGTCAAAAACATTCAGTACTTC.